The next 9 T cell receptor beta chains were all read from a single sample in a study of shared clonotypes between healthy human individuals. Only in-frame clones appear in the TCRdb table, and some are missing; sequencing was by immunoSEQ multiplex PCR. Here the sample spans just over 2,000,000 clones, 95% being singletons. The sequencing input was naive CD4+ T cells sorted from blood. Stated subset: CD45RA+ positively selected. The receptors were sampled from a young man in good health.

The rearrangement joins TRBV29-1 to TRBJ1-2, with TRBD1 identical over 10 bases. The V gene end was trimmed by 7 bases and the J gene end by 2 bases; junction bases not matched to a gene: 4. This CDR3 comprises 13 residues. In germline, CDR1 is SQVTM, CDR2 ANQGSEA. This CDR3 reads CSAGDRGNYGYTF. CDR3 DNA: TGCAGCGCTGGGGACAGGGGCAACTATGGCTACACCTTC.

The chain employs TRBV6-5 and TRBJ2-7, with 10 nucleotides matching TRBD2. This CDR3 is 15 amino acids long. Germline CDR1 and CDR2: MNHEY and SVGAGI. Trimming removed 2 bases from V and 2 bases from J; junction bases left unmatched: 3. The CDR3 loop reads CASSYLLAGAYEQYF. The CDR3 DNA reads TGTGCCAGCAGTTACCTCCTAGCGGGGGCCTACGAGCAGTACTTC.

The chain joins TRBV7-9 to TRBJ2-7; D is unclear. V was clipped by 2 bases and J by 6 bases, with 14 bases between them. This CDR3 is 14 amino acids long. Germline CDR1 is SEHNR and CDR2 is FQNEAQ (reference sequence). This CDR3 reads CASSLQGPSSEQYF. The CDR3 region has the DNA TGTGCCAGCAGCTTACAAGGTCCCTCTTCCGAGCAGTACTTC.

This clone was counted once. This chain connects TRBV28 to TRBJ2-3, with 10 bases that match TRBD2. V gave up 3 bases and J gave up 3 bases; unmatched junction bases: 6. Germline CDR1 and CDR2: MDHEN and SYDVKM. The CDR3 totals 16 residues. The CDR3 region is CASSLSGGAGTDTQYF. CDR3 sequence (DNA): TGTGCCAGCAGTTTGAGCGGGGGGGCCGGAACAGATACGCAGTATTTT. Combining the CDR3 with reference TRBV28 and TRBJ2-3 gives the whole variable domain DVKVTQSSRYLVKRTGEKVFLECVQDMDHENMFWYRQDPGLGLRLIYFSYDVKMKEKGDIPEGYSVSREKKERFSLILESASTNQTSMYLCASSLSGGAGTDTQYFGPGTRLTVL.

CDR3 sequence (DNA): TGTGCCAGCAGCGTATGGGACAGTTACGAGCAGTACTTC. Residues: CASSVWDSYEQYF. The V and J genes are TRBV9 and TRBJ2-7; 7 nucleotides agree with TRBD1. Germline trimming cut 1 base from V and 4 bases from J; bases unmatched to any gene: 2. This CDR3 is 13 amino acids long. The germline V gene encodes CDR1 SGDLS and CDR2 YYNGEE. The full variable domain, in which reference TRBV9 and TRBJ2-7 provide the parts outside the CDR3, is DSGVTQTPKHLITATGQRVTLRCSPRSGDLSVYWYQQSLDQGLQFLIQYYNGEERAKGNILERFSAQQFPDLHSELNLSSLELGDSALYFCASSVWDSYEQYFGPGTRLTVT.

The chain carries TRBV7-5 and TRBJ1-5. TRBV7-5 is reported as a pseudogene. CDR3 size: 17 residues. CDR3 nucleotides: TGTGCCAGAAGCACGAGGCCCCTCGGGAAAAGCAATCAGCCCCAGCATTTT. It is translated as CARSTRPLGKSNQPQHF.

The chain has TRBV6-5 and TRBJ2-7; D is perhaps TRBD1 (5 bases). Germline lookup yields CDR1 MNHEY and CDR2 SVGAGI. The CDR3 is made up of 14 amino acids. The V end lost 0 bases, the J end lost 2 bases, and 8 bases lay between the germline ends. This CDR3 reads CASSYSDRAYEQYF. CDR3 nucleotides: TGTGCCAGCAGTTACTCAGACAGAGCCTACGAGCAGTACTTC.

V usage is TRBV5-1 and J usage is TRBJ2-7; 7 positions match TRBD2. Trimming removed 8 bases from V and 5 bases from J; junction bases left unmatched: 19. The CDR3 is made up of 16 amino acids. Germline loops: CDR1 SGHRS, CDR2 YFSETQ. CDR3 residues: CASGQDEGGPGDEQYF. CDR3 coding DNA: TGCGCCAGTGGGCAGGATGAGGGAGGGCCCGGTGACGAGCAGTACTTC. The entire variable domain, with the rest obtained from reference TRBV5-1 and TRBJ2-7, is as follows: KAGVTQTPRYLIKTRGQQVTLSCSPISGHRSVSWYQQTPGQGLQFLFEYFSETQRNKGNFPGRFSGRQFSNSRSEMNVSTLELGDSALYLCASGQDEGGPGDEQYFGPGTRLTVT.

The chain combines TRBV7-8 with TRBJ2-7; D unresolved. CDR3 length: 14 amino acids. Germline V gives CDR1 SGHVS, CDR2 FQNEAQ. Trimming took 3 bases from V and 4 from J, leaving 13 bases between them. The CDR3 region has the DNA TGTGCCAGCAGCTTTGCCGGCCTTGGGTACGAGCAGTACTTC. Its translation is CASSFAGLGYEQYF.